These T cell receptor beta chains were read from a single sample in a study of cytomegalovirus exposure and HLA in healthy donors. The data were produced by immunoSEQ multiplex PCR, yet TCRdb's version contains in-frame clones alone and is incomplete. This table has 110,000 or so clones, approximately 74% appearing once. The material sequenced was PBMCs. The receptors come from a woman between 40 and 50 years old in good health and CMV-seropositive. Both conserved end residues are part of each CDR3. Each record gives: J gene, V gene, clone size, D gene, CDR3 protein, CDR3 DNA. A D gene is named only where the DNA matches it firmly. Clone size is not always given. Where it is, it says once, few, many or a class for expanded clones.

>TRBJ1-4|TRBV30|once|NA
CAWSLGAGLAEKLFF
TGTGCCTGGAGTCTGGGTGCAGGGCTTGCGGAAAAACTGTTTTTT
>TRBJ2-7|TRBV7-9|NA|TRBD1
CASSFAGGWDEQYF
TGTGCCAGCAGCTTTGCAGGGGGATGGGACGAGCAGTACTTC
>TRBJ2-7|TRBV7-6|NA|NA
CASSGDSLGTYEQYF
TGTGCCAGCAGCGGGGACTCCCTGGGGACCTACGAGCAGTACTTC
>TRBJ2-3|TRBV27|NA|NA
CASSFNTGTDTQYF
TGTGCCAGCAGTTTCAACACAGGGACAGATACGCAGTATTTT
>TRBJ2-7|TRBV19|few|TRBD2
CASSGLAGVGPYEQYF
TGTGCCAGTAGTGGCCTAGCGGGAGTGGGCCCCTACGAGCAGTACTTC
>TRBJ2-1|TRBV2|NA|TRBD1
CASRERTGGYEQFF
TGTGCCAGCAGGGAAAGGACAGGGGGATATGAGCAGTTCTTC
>TRBJ2-5|TRBV7-2|NA|TRBD2
CASSFRTSGGEETQYF
TGTGCCAGCAGCTTTCGGACTAGCGGGGGGGAAGAGACCCAGTACTTC
>TRBJ2-7|TRBV5-4|NA|TRBD1
CASSLGGQGEQYF
TGTGCCAGCAGCTTAGGAGGACAGGGGGAGCAGTACTTC
>TRBJ2-3|TRBV11-1|few|NA
CASSKETGTDTQYF
TGTGCCAGCAGCAAAGAGACAGGCACAGATACGCAGTATTTT
>TRBJ1-5|TRBV7-2|NA|NA
CASSLFGDSNQPQHF
TGTGCCAGCAGCTTATTCGGGGATAGCAATCAGCCCCAGCATTTT
>TRBJ2-3|TRBV19|NA|TRBD1
CASSQETGTGITDTQYF
TGTGCCAGTAGCCAGGAAACCGGGACAGGGATCACAGATACGCAGTATTTT
>TRBJ2-5|TRBV7-2|once|TRBD2
CASSLSLAGGQETQYF
TGTGCCAGCAGCTTATCACTAGCGGGGGGGCAAGAGACCCAGTACTTC
>TRBJ2-7|TRBV4-1|NA|TRBD2
CASSQDELGTSAYEQYF
TGCGCCAGCAGCCAAGACGAGTTGGGGACTAGCGCATACGAGCAGTACTTC
>TRBJ1-2|TRBV5-4|NA|NA
CASSFYTGNYGYTF
TGTGCCAGCAGCTTTTATACAGGGAACTATGGCTACACCTTC
>TRBJ2-3|TRBV7-9|NA|TRBD1
CASSLRQGTDTQYF
TGTGCCAGCAGCTTGAGACAGGGGACAGATACGCAGTATTTT
>TRBJ2-1|TRBV7-3|once|NA
CASSLQGGAYNEQFF
TGTGCCAGCAGCTTACAGGGGGGCGCCTACAATGAGCAGTTCTTC
>TRBJ1-5|TRBV18|NA|NA
CASSQAGGNWPQHF
TGTGCCAGCTCACAAGCGGGGGGGAATTGGCCCCAGCATTTT
>TRBJ1-1|TRBV18|few|NA
CASSLGRGNTEAFF
TGTGCCAGCTCACTAGGCAGGGGGAACACTGAAGCTTTCTTT
>TRBJ2-2|TRBV30|once|NA
CAWTLLNTGELFF
TGTGCCTGGACACTATTAAACACCGGGGAGCTGTTTTTT
>TRBJ1-6|TRBV7-9|few|TRBD1
CSSRLQGVNSPLHF
TGTTCCAGCAGGCTCCAGGGGGTCAATTCACCCCTCCACTTT
>TRBJ2-5|TRBV9|NA|TRBD2
CASSVASGKETQYF
TGTGCCAGCAGCGTAGCTAGCGGGAAAGAGACCCAGTACTTC
>TRBJ2-7|TRBV10-1|NA|NA
CASSASDGAYEQYF
TGCGCCAGCAGTGCCAGCGACGGAGCCTACGAGCAGTACTTC
>TRBJ2-7|TRBV6-5|NA|TRBD2
CASSPRVAGDYEQYF
TGTGCCAGCAGTCCCCGTGTAGCGGGGGACTACGAGCAGTACTTC
>TRBJ2-1|TRBV27|NA|NA
CASSLETGIRLGNEQFF
TGTGCCAGCAGTTTAGAGACAGGTATCCGTCTGGGCAATGAGCAGTTCTTC
>TRBJ2-7|TRBV7-3|NA|TRBD1
CASSLSSGGYYEQYF
TGTGCCAGCAGCTTAAGTTCAGGGGGATATTACGAGCAGTACTTC
>TRBJ1-1|TRBV4-3|NA|NA
CASSRVVRNTEAFF
TGCGCCAGCAGTCGGGTCGTGAGGAACACTGAAGCTTTCTTT
>TRBJ2-5|TRBV27|NA|NA
CASSLSPGWRGTQYF
TGTGCCAGCAGTTTATCGCCAGGGTGGCGGGGGACCCAGTACTTC
>TRBJ2-5|TRBV9|NA|NA
CASSPRDNTGETQYF
TGTGCCAGCAGCCCTAGGGACAACACAGGAGAGACCCAGTACTTC
>TRBJ2-3|TRBV4-1|NA|TRBD2
CASSQDGAGGGKDTQYF
TGCGCCAGCAGCCAAGATGGGGCGGGAGGAGGTAAAGATACGCAGTATTTT